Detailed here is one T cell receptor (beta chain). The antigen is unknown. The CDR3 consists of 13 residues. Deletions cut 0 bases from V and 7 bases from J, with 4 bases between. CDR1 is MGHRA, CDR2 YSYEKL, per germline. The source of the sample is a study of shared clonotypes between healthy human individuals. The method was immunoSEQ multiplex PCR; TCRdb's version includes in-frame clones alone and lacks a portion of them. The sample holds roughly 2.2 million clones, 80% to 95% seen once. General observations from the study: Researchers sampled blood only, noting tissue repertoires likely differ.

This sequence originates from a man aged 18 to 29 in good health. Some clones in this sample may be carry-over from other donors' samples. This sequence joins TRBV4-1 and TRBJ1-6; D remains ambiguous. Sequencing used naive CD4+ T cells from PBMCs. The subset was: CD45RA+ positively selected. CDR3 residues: CASSQEGNSPLHF. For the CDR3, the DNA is TGCGCCAGCAGCCAAGAAGGGAATTCACCCCTCCACTTT.